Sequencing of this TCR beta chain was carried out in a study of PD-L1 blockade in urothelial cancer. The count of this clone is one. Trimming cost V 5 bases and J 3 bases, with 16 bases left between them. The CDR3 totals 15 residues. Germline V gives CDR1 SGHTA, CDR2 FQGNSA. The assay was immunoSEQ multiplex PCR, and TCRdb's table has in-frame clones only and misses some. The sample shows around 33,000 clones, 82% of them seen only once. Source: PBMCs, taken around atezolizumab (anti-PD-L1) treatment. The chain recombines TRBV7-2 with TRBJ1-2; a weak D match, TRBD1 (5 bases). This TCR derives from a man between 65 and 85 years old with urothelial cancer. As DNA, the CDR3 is TGTGCCAGCAGCCCAGGGAACAGAGTTGACTATGGCTACACCTTC. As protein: CASSPGNRVDYGYTF.